Given below is one T cell receptor (beta chain) in context. This clone appeared a few times. The specificity of this receptor is unknown. No much larger clone exists at a distance of one base, and base qualities are not known. TCRbeta CDR3 regions were amplified from genomic DNA using the immunoSEQ Assay, a bias-controlled multiplex PCR. The study's processing was this. Within the assay, amplification of reference gene primers was used to estimate how many nucleated cells each sample contained. To quantify the absolute abundance of each unique TCRbeta CDR3 rearrangement, sequence reads were collapsed and filtered. For each sample, productive Simpson clonality was calculated as the square root of Simpson's diversity index over productive rearrangements. As stored in TCRdb, this immuneACCESS dataset retains in-frame rearrangements with V and J assigned. A fraction of the clones does not appear; measured against another copy, unresolved V genes explain less than half of the discrepancy, and the remainder lacks a known reason. Clonal size and the V and J genes are those of that table, whereas D and trimming came from the DNA. This sample is represented by 99,000 or so clones; approximately 80% of them were singletons. The top ten clonotypes cover roughly 37% of the sample.

This specimen belongs to a study of blood T cell repertoires in COVID-19 (dated by TCRdb to 2019 to 2021). About the study as a whole: Samples from collaborators originated in the United States, Italy and Spain and spanned both the acute and convalescent phases of COVID-19. The prospective study material was composed of cDNA or gDNA derived from T cells, B-cell-depleted T cells, or PBMCs. Deeply sampled blood TCRbeta repertoires from subjects exposed to, actively infected with, or recovered from COVID-19 were included in the dataset. The repertoires were made available in a free public database intended to serve as a resource for research on the immune response to SARS-CoV-2. The samples were drawn from two sources: the first 160 participants of the ongoing ImmuneRACE study, and 1,200 or so subjects contributed by 6 global collaborators. A de-identified subject ID, COVID-19 status, age in years and sex were almost always included in the sample metadata. Where available, HLA class I and class II types were obtained from metadata supplied by the sample provider rather than from assay-based typing.

Collaborating institutions collected whole blood in K2EDTA tubes following their own protocols. For TCRbeta analysis, collaborator samples were shipped as frozen whole blood, as isolated PBMCs, or as DNA extracted from either sample type. What the work shows at the level of the full study, not this receptor alone: Clinical and demographic metadata were provided uncurated, with the amount varying by source and participant.

The junction shows trimming of 2 bases on V and 4 bases on J, plus 9 bases between the germline ends. CDR1 and CDR2 are read off the germline V gene as SGHRS and YFSETQ. Taken from cysteine to phenylalanine, the CDR3 has 13 residues. CDR3 DNA only is kept here, 39 bases in frame from base 1. Sequenced material: peripheral blood. This clonotype originated in a man older than 75 with acute or convalescent COVID-19. The sequence is built from TRBV5-1 and TRBJ1-2; the D region possibly corresponds to TRBD1 (5 bases align). The nucleotide sequence reads TGCGCCAGCAGCTTAGAGACAGCCTATGGCTACACCTTC. This is translated as CASSLETAYGYTF.